This TCR beta chain was found in a study of blood T cells in healthy people across ages. The germline CDR1 and CDR2 sequences are LNHDA and SQIVND (reference sequence). The CDR3 has 13 residues. Primed by a sample-barcoded 5' primer and a J-beta primer mix, a second PCR proceeded for about 7 to 11 cycles. MiXCR was run by TCRdb on the 5' RACE reads, yielding one entry per CDR3 protein. The sample lists hundreds of thousands of distinct CDR3 sequences, more than 25% occurring once. This clonotype was counted between two and nine times. The antigen is unknown. Notes on the study in general: No conclusive comparison of naive versus antigen-experienced cells was possible with unsorted PBMCs.

The same data also contributed to another study, on T cells of mothers and their children. Turning to that study: For each mother, over 9.5 million TCR beta CDR3 reads were obtained, and for each child, some 3 million.

This chain connects TRBV19 to TRBJ2-1; no clear D gene. The last part of the DNA fits TRBJ2-5 better; the J call may be wrong. The sequence derives from a boy aged 5 to 17 in good health. The sample consisted of blood. In DNA form, the CDR3 reads TGTGCCAGTAGTCCCCGGGTCAAAGAGACCCAGTACTTC. It is translated as CASSPRVKETQYF.